This TCR beta chain was found in a study of blood T cells in healthy people across ages. Points from the study as a whole: Researchers judged that diversity estimates from one million T cells fell short of true values. Greater diversity and more naive CD4+ cells were seen in long-lived donors than in aged donors.

Donors ranged from 6 to 90 years old and were healthy Caucasians in Russia. Germline assignment: CDR1 SEHNR and CDR2 FQNEAQ (reference sequence). Losses at the gene ends were 4 bases for V and 1 base for J; bases not matched to a gene: 6. This CDR3 comprises 16 residues. The authors ran a second PCR of about 6 to 11 cycles using a sample-barcoded 5' primer and a J-beta primer mix. TCRdb itself ran the 5' RACE reads through MiXCR, one entry per CDR3 protein. The table records hundreds of thousands of distinct CDR3 sequences, 40% to 50% of them present only once. This clonotype was found a few times. Its target is not known.

The source is a man between 60 and 75 years old in good health. Sample: blood. J is TRBJ2-2 and V is TRBV7-9, with 7 bases lining up with TRBD1. CDR3 DNA sequence: TGTGCCAGCAGCTCGACAGGGTCCCAGAACACCGGGGAGCTGTTTTTT. It is translated as CASSSTGSQNTGELFF.